Shown below are 27 T cell receptor beta chains from a single sample sequenced in a study of CD8 T cells in ankylosing spondylitis. TCRdb passed the 5' RACE reads through MiXCR, listing each CDR3 protein once. The sample carries around 180,000 distinct CDR3 sequences, over 10% recorded once. Specimen: blood, either unsorted or a sorted T cell fraction (not recorded which). The source is a female donor with ankylosing spondylitis or in good health (not recorded which).

This clonotype was found many times. The chain is built from TRBV5-1 and TRBJ2-6; no firm D call. This CDR3 region has 14 residues. Germline assignment: CDR1 SGHRS and CDR2 YFSETQ. V lost 3 bases to trimming and J lost 1 base, with 5 bases between them. As DNA, the CDR3 is TGCGCCAGCAGCTATTTATCTGGGGCCAACGTCCTGACTTTC. Residues: CASSYLSGANVLTF.

In this sample, this clonotype turned up many times. The chain has TRBV6-2 or TRBV6-3 and TRBJ1-1; D unresolved. Trimming shortened V by 5 bases and J by 0 bases, and 7 bases separated the two germline ends. The length of the CDR3 is 13 residues. Germline-derived CDR1 and CDR2 are MNHEY and SVGEGT. In DNA form, the CDR3 reads TGTGCCAGCAGTAACAAGTTGAACACTGAAGCTTTCTTT. Translation gives CASSNKLNTEAFF.

This clonotype was detected ten times or more. The chain recombines TRBV2 with TRBJ2-2; 8 bases are shared with TRBD1. Per germline, CDR1 SNHLY and CDR2 FYNNEI. The junction had 6 bases not matched to a gene; V was cut back by 8 bases and J by 4 bases. This CDR3 is built from 14 residues. The CDR3 sequence is CASRRQGPTGELFF. The CDR3, as DNA: TGTGCCAGCCGTCGACAGGGGCCCACCGGGGAGCTGTTTTTT.

This chain connects TRBV14 to TRBJ1-1; D is unclear. Germline V CDR1 and CDR2: SGHDN, FVKESK. The CDR3 is made up of 13 amino acids. The V end lost 6 bases, the J end lost 2 bases, and 10 bases lay between the germline ends. For the CDR3, the DNA is TGTGCCAGCAGATGGGGAGGAAACACTGAAGCTTTCTTT. This codes for CASRWGGNTEAFF.

For this clonotype: At one boundary the junction diverges from the germline segment, which might be a read error. The chain joins TRBV5-6 to TRBJ2-5; 8 bases fit TRBD1. Germline values: CDR1 SGHDT, CDR2 YYEEEE. The CDR3 runs to 13 residues. This CDR3 reads CASSAQPDRDVSF. DNA for the CDR3: TGTGCCAGCAGCGCCCAGCCGGACAGGGACGTCAGCTTC.

Many counts were recorded for this clonotype. The CDR3 protein is CSVGTVANTEAFF. CDR3 DNA sequence: TGCAGCGTGGGGACAGTCGCCAACACTGAAGCTTTCTTT. The chain carries TRBV29-1 and TRBJ1-1; 7 nucleotides line up with TRBD1. The CDR3 is 13 amino acids. In germline, CDR1 is SQVTM, CDR2 ANQGSEA. Trimming cost V 6 bases and J 2 bases; bases outside gene matches: 6.

Of note for this clonotype: A read error is possible here, since a much larger clone lies one base away. The CDR3 region is CSVVSMMGNEQFF. In nucleotides, the CDR3 is TGCAGCGTTGTGTCTATGATGGGAAATGAGCAGTTCTTC. This chain uses TRBV29-1 with TRBJ2-1; D gene ambiguous. The CDR3 spans 13 residues. Trimming shortened V by 4 bases and J by 7 bases, and 14 bases separated the two germline ends. The V gene's germline CDR1 is SQVTM and CDR2 ANQGSEA.

This clonotype was detected ten times or more. This chain joins TRBV6-1 and TRBJ2-1; 15 nucleotides line up with TRBD2. V shed 4 bases, J shed 13 bases, and the junction held 11 bases outside the gene matches. Germline-derived CDR1 and CDR2 are MNHNS and SASEGT. This CDR3 has 16 residues. The CDR3 bases are TGTGCCAGCAGTGCTGCCGGGACTAGCGGGAGGTCCGAACAGTTCTTC. Protein product: CASSAAGTSGRSEQFF.

This clonotype was counted many times. The chain has TRBV20-1 and TRBJ2-3; D unresolved. This CDR3 is 14 amino acids long. The germline gives CDR1 DFQATT, CDR2 SNEGSKA (reference sequence). The V end was cut by 1 base, the J end by 6 bases, with 14 bases between. CDR3 in amino acids: CSARALEPRDTQYF. CDR3 sequence (DNA): TGCAGTGCTAGAGCCTTAGAACCGAGGGATACGCAGTATTTT.

This rearrangement joins TRBV3-1 to TRBJ2-7; D remains ambiguous. The CDR3 has 14 residues. V lost 0 bases to trimming and J lost 6 bases, with 12 bases between them. Germline-derived CDR1 and CDR2 are LGHDT and YNNKEL (reference sequence). DNA for the CDR3: TGTGCCAGCAGCCAAGAAGGGCCCAGTCCCGAGCAGTACTTC. The encoded protein is CASSQEGPSPEQYF.

This clonotype was seen ten or more times. V gene TRBV7-9 combines with J gene TRBJ2-5, with D unresolved. V was clipped by 10 bases and J by 5 bases, with 20 bases between them. The CDR3 spans 14 residues. Germline values: CDR1 SEHNR, CDR2 FQNEAQ (reference sequence). The CDR3 reads CATSGLRYHETQYF. CDR3 nucleotides: TGTGCCACATCGGGCCTACGTTATCACGAGACCCAGTACTTC.

This clonotype was observed a few times. This chain uses TRBV18 with TRBJ2-1; 13 positions agree with TRBD2. Germline V gene lookup returns CDR1 KGHSH and CDR2 LQKENI. CDR3 length equals 15 residues. V dropped 5 bases and J dropped 10; count of bases not matched to a gene: 8. CDR3: CASSSGLAGEVEQFF. Here the CDR3 DNA reads TGTGCCAGCTCATCTGGACTAGCGGGAGAGGTAGAGCAGTTCTTC.

This clonotype was observed a single time. The rearrangement links TRBV12-3 or TRBV12-4 to TRBJ2-3, with D perhaps assigned TRBD1 or TRBD2 (5 bases each). V was cut by 2 bases and J by 5 bases, with 8 bases left in between. The CDR3 is made up of 13 amino acids. CDR3 bases: TGTGCCAGCAGTTTACCGGGGCAAGATACGCAGTATTTT. It yields the protein CASSLPGQDTQYF.

This clonotype was seen a handful of times. The chain couples TRBV7-2 to TRBJ2-1, with 13 bases that match TRBD2. The CDR3 covers 16 residues. From germline, CDR1 is SGHTA and CDR2 FQGNSA. V lost 5 bases and J lost 6; bases outside the gene matches: 7. The CDR3 sequence: CASSPTGTSGTNEQFF. CDR3 DNA: TGTGCCAGCAGCCCAACCGGGACTAGCGGGACCAATGAGCAGTTCTTC.

The sample holds a few counts of this clonotype. This chain connects TRBV7-2 to TRBJ2-7; D call uncertain. This CDR3 comprises 15 residues. V was cut by 7 bases and J by 0 bases, with 16 bases left in between. Germline CDR1 SGHTA, CDR2 FQGNSA. The CDR3 here is CASTLGSASSYEQYF. The CDR3 nucleotides read TGTGCCAGCACCCTAGGGTCCGCGAGCTCCTACGAGCAGTACTTC.

This clonotype was counted ten times or more. The chain employs TRBV12-3 or TRBV12-4 and TRBJ2-7, with D unresolved. The CDR3 spans 12 residues. Trimming removed 3 bases from V and 5 bases from J, with 8 bases in between. This chain's CDR3 is CASSFYGNEQYF. For the CDR3, the DNA is TGTGCCAGCAGTTTTTATGGCAACGAGCAGTACTTC.

This chain connects TRBV19 to TRBJ1-1, with unresolved D. The CDR3 is 16 residues long. V lost 2 bases and J 0 bases, leaving 13 bases between the germline ends. Germline values: CDR1 LNHDA, CDR2 SQIVND (reference sequence). CDR3 sequence (DNA): TGTGCCAGTAGTATACCAAGGACGGAAATGAACACTGAAGCTTTCTTT. It is translated as CASSIPRTEMNTEAFF.

This clonotype was found many times. The CDR3 DNA sequence: TGTGCCAGCAGCTATGGACAGGGGGTGGCCTATGGCTACACCTTC. This encodes CASSYGQGVAYGYTF. The chain joins TRBV7-8 to TRBJ1-2, with 10 positions matching TRBD1. V shed 4 bases, J shed 4 bases, and the junction held 6 bases outside the gene matches. Per germline, CDR1 SGHVS and CDR2 FQNEAQ. This CDR3 has 15 residues. The variable domain in full, completed from reference TRBV7-8 and TRBJ1-2, reads GAGVSQSPRYKVAKRGQDVALRCDPISGHVSLFWYQQALGQGPEFLTYFQNEAQLDKSGLPSDRFFAERPEGSVSTLKIQRTQQEDSAVYLCASSYGQGVAYGYTFGSGTRLTVV.

This clonotype was seen more than once but under ten times. CDR3 nucleotides: TGCAGTGCCCTAGTGAGGGGCAGAACTAATGAAAAACTGTTTTTT. Translated, it gives CSALVRGRTNEKLFF. V and J are TRBV20-1 and TRBJ1-4, with D maybe TRBD1 (5 bases). Germline V gene lookup returns CDR1 DFQATT and CDR2 SNEGSKA (reference sequence). CDR3 length: 15 amino acids. Trimming removed 6 bases from V and 1 base from J, with 15 bases in between.

Points on this clonotype: This may be a read error: a much more frequent sequence differs by one nucleotide. The J gene is TRBJ1-1, the V gene TRBV7-3, with D maybe TRBD1 (5 bases). The CDR3 has 11 amino acids. Germline assignment: CDR1 SGHTA and CDR2 FQGTGA. CDR3 sequence: CVQPGPTEAFF. The CDR3, as DNA: TGTGTTCAGCCAGGGCCCACTGAAGCTTTCTTT.

This clonotype was observed at least ten times. The chain couples TRBV5-1 to TRBJ2-1; perhaps TRBD2 as D (6 bases). CDR1 and CDR2 (germline): SGHRS, YFSETQ. This CDR3 has 15 residues. V was shortened by 1 base and J by 3 bases, with 11 bases between the two germline ends. The CDR3: CASSLSGLNYNEQFF. CDR3 in DNA: TGCGCCAGCAGCTTGTCGGGACTCAACTACAATGAGCAGTTCTTC.

This clonotype was seen repeatedly, ten times or more. The V gene is TRBV19, the J gene TRBJ2-2, with D possibly TRBD1 on 6 matching bases. The CDR3 runs 15 residues. The V and J ends lost 6 bases and 8 bases respectively, with 19 bases between them. Germline V lookup: CDR1 LNHDA, CDR2 SQIVND (reference sequence). CDR3 in DNA: TGTGCCAGTAGAACAAAATCAGGGGTATCGGGGGAGCTGTTTTTT. Residues: CASRTKSGVSGELFF.

This clonotype has at least ten counts. The chain links TRBV4-3 to TRBJ1-2; TRBD1 matches 10 bases. With 5 bases clipped from V and 0 bases from J, the junction kept 6 bases outside the gene matches. Per germline, CDR1 LGHNA and CDR2 YSLEER. The CDR3 totals 16 residues. The DNA of the CDR3 is TGCGCCAGCAGCGCTGGGACAGGGGCCACTAACTATGGCTACACCTTC. It is translated as CASSAGTGATNYGYTF.

The sample holds many counts of this clonotype. This chain uses TRBV5-1 with TRBJ1-3, with D unresolved. CDR1 SGHRS and CDR2 YFSETQ come from the germline V gene. The V gene lost 2 bases and the J gene lost 0 bases, with 6 bases spanning the gap. The CDR3 spans 14 residues. For the CDR3, the DNA is TGCGCCAGCAGCTTTGAAGACTCTGGAAACACCATATATTTT. It specifies CASSFEDSGNTIYF. The full variable domain, in which reference TRBV5-1 and TRBJ1-3 provide the parts outside the CDR3, is KAGVTQTPRYLIKTRGQQVTLSCSPISGHRSVSWYQQTPGQGLQFLFEYFSETQRNKGNFPGRFSGRQFSNSRSEMNVSTLELGDSALYLCASSFEDSGNTIYFGEGSWLTVV.

With regard to this clonotype: An end of the junction differs from the germline gene, which may be a read error. The chain employs TRBV3-1 and TRBJ2-1; TRBD2 aligns across 7 bases. This CDR3 is built from 15 residues. Germline-derived CDR1 and CDR2 are LGHDT and YNNKEL (reference sequence). CDR3 DNA: TGTACCAGCAGCCAAGATCGTCCGGGAGGAAATGAGCAGTTCTTC. This gives the protein CTSSQDRPGGNEQFF.

The chain is built from TRBV5-1 and TRBJ2-7; 10 bases agree with TRBD2. V was clipped by 5 bases and J by 10 bases; unmatched bases: 9. Germline CDR1 and CDR2: SGHRS and YFSETQ. There are 13 residues in the CDR3. CDR3 bases: TGCGCCAGCAGTCGGACTAGCGGCCGGGATCAGTACTTC. It translates to CASSRTSGRDQYF.

This chain connects TRBV20-1 to TRBJ2-5; the match to TRBD2 covers 15 bases. The CDR3 runs 17 residues. Looked up from germline, CDR1 is DFQATT and CDR2 is SNEGSKA (reference sequence). After removal of 2 bases from V and 1 base from J, the junction contained 5 bases not matched to a gene. The CDR3 loop reads CSARPGLAGGSQETQYF. The CDR3 DNA reads TGCAGTGCTAGACCTGGACTAGCGGGAGGGAGCCAAGAGACCCAGTACTTC.